The TCR beta chain described here comes from a study of Graves' ophthalmopathy and Graves' hyperthyroidism. RNA transcripts were the template, and TCR beta CDR3 regions were amplified from them. Second-round multiplex PCR came after first-round RT-PCR with HTBI primers. Each CDR3 protein gets one entry after TCRdb re-called the multiplex PCR reads with MiXCR. The sample has under 200,000 distinct CDR3 sequences, less than 45% seen once; the top ten hold 5.8%. This CDR3 has 14 residues. V lost 7 bases to trimming and J lost 3 bases; unmatched junction nucleotides: 7. The sequenced material came from peripheral blood. The source of this sequence is a woman between 35 and 50 years old with Graves' ophthalmopathy. The chain uses TRBV12-3 or TRBV12-4 and TRBJ2-7; TRBD1 matches at 9 bases. CDR3 region: CASTSGQGFYEQYF. The CDR3 DNA sequence: TGTGCCAGCACCTCGGGACAGGGATTCTACGAGCAGTACTTC.